This T cell receptor beta chain was recorded in a study of blood T cell repertoires in COVID-19. Study information: The cDNA or gDNA used as material had been derived from T cells, B-cell-depleted T cells, or PBMCs.

In the authors' workflow: Amplification with reference gene primers provided the estimates of nucleated cell counts. TCRdb keeps only in-frame clones here, not all; method: immunoSEQ multiplex PCR. That table furnishes V, J and clone size, whereas the DNA furnished D and trimming. Altogether roughly 13,000 clones are present, roughly 78% being singletons, with the ten largest covering around 37%. In germline, CDR1 is MDHEN, CDR2 SYDVKM. The V and J ends lost 3 bases and 4 bases respectively, with 16 bases between them. The CDR3 covers 16 residues. This clonotype was sampled from a human donor in a cohort sampled during active COVID-19. The J gene is TRBJ1-3, the V gene TRBV28, with D possibly being TRBD1 (5 bases). Material for sequencing was peripheral blood. CDR3: CASSFSSPGLGNTIYF. The CDR3 nucleotides are TGTGCCAGCAGTTTCTCCTCCCCAGGGTTAGGAAACACCATATATTTT.